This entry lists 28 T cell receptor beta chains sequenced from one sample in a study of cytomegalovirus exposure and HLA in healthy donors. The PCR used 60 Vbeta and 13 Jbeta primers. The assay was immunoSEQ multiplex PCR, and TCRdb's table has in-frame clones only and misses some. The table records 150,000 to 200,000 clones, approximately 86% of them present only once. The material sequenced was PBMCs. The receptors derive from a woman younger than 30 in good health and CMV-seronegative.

The CDR3 loop is CASSESLARDEQFF. Here the CDR3 DNA reads TGCGCCAGCAGTGAATCACTAGCGCGCGATGAGCAGTTCTTC. V is TRBV10-2 and J is TRBJ2-1; 7 positions agree with TRBD2. Germline V CDR1 and CDR2: WSHSY, SAAADI. Trimming removed 3 bases from V and 8 bases from J; junction bases left unmatched: 7. The CDR3 consists of 14 residues.

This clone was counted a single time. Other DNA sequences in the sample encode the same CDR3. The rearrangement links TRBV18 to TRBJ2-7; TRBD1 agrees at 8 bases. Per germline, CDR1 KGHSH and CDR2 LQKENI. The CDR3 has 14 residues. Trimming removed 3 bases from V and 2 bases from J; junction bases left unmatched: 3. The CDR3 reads CASSPQGAPYEQYF. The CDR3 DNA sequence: TGTGCCAGCTCACCCCAGGGGGCCCCCTACGAGCAGTACTTC.

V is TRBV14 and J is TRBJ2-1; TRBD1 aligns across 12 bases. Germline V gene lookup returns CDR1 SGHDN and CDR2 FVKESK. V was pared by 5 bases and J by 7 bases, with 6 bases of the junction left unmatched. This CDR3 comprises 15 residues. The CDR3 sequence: CASSSRDRGRNEQFF. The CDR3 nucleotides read TGTGCCAGCAGCTCCCGGGACAGGGGGCGGAATGAGCAGTTCTTC.

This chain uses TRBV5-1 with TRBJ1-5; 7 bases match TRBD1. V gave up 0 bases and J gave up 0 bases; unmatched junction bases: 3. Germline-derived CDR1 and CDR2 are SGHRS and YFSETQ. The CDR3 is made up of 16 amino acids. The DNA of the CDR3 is TGCGCCAGCAGCTTGGGCACAGGGGATAGCAATCAGCCCCAGCATTTT. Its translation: CASSLGTGDSNQPQHF.

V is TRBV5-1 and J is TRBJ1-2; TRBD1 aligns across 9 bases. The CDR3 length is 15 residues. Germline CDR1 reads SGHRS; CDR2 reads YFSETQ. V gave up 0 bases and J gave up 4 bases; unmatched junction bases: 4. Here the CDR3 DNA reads TGCGCCAGCAGCTTGGACAGGGGGCAGGCCTATGGCTACACCTTC. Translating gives CASSLDRGQAYGYTF.

CDR3 residues: CATSRSSSGANVLTF. The CDR3 DNA sequence: TGTGCCACCAGCAGGAGTAGTTCTGGGGCCAACGTCCTGACTTTC. The J gene is TRBJ2-6, the V gene TRBV15; unclear D gene. The CDR3 has 15 amino acids. Germline CDR1 and CDR2: LNHNV and YYDKDF (reference sequence). Trimming pared 3 bases from V and 1 base from J, leaving 7 bases between.

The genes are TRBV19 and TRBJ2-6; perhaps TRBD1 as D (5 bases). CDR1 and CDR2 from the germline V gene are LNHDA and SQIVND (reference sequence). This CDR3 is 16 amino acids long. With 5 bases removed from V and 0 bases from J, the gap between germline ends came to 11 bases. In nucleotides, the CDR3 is TGTGCCAGTAGTTGGTGGGGCCACTCTGGGGCCAACGTCCTGACTTTC. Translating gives CASSWWGHSGANVLTF.

The CDR3 spells CATSRSTANYGYTF. CDR3 nucleotide sequence: TGTGCCACCAGCAGATCTACAGCTAACTATGGCTACACCTTC. The chain carries TRBV15 and TRBJ1-2; no clear D gene. The CDR3 loop spans 14 amino acids. The germline gives CDR1 LNHNV, CDR2 YYDKDF (reference sequence). The ends were cut back, 2 bases at V and 0 bases at J, with 7 bases in the middle.

Here the CDR3 DNA reads TGTGCCTGGAGTGTTGTGGGGAGGAACACTGAAGCTTTCTTT. Its translation: CAWSVVGRNTEAFF. This chain joins TRBV30 and TRBJ1-1; no definite D call. Trimming stripped 0 bases from V and 1 base from J, with 9 bases between. CDR1 is GTSNPN, CDR2 SVGIG, per germline (reference sequence). The CDR3 has 14 residues. Complete variable domain (other parts from reference TRBV30 and TRBJ1-1): SQTIHQWPATLVQPVGSPLSLECTVEGTSNPNLYWYRQAAGRGLQLLFYSVGIGQISSEVPQNLSASRPQDRQFILSSKKLLLSDSGFYLCAWSVVGRNTEAFFGQGTRLTVV.

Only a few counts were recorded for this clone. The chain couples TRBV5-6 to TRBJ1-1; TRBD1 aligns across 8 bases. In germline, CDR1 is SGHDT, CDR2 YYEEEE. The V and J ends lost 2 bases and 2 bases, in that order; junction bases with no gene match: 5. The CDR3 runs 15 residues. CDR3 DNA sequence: TGTGCCAGCAGCTTTCCCGACAGGGGAAACACTGAAGCTTTCTTT. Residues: CASSFPDRGNTEAFF.

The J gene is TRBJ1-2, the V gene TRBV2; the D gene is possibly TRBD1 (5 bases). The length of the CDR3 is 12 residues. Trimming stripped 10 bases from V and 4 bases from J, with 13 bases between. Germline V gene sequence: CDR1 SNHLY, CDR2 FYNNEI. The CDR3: CATSRAAYGYTF. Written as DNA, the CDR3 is TGTGCCACCAGCAGGGCCGCCTATGGCTACACCTTC.

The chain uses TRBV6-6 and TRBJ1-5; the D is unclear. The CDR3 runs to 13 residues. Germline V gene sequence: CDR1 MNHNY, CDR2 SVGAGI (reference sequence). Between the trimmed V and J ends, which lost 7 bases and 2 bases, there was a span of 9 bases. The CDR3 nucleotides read TGTGCCAGCATACTCGAGGGCAATCAGCCCCAGCATTTT. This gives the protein CASILEGNQPQHF.

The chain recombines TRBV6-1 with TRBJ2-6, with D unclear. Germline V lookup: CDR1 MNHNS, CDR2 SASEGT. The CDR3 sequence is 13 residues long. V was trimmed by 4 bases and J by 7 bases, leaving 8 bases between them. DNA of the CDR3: TGTGCCAGCAGTGTACAGTTTGCCAACGTCCTGACTTTC. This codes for CASSVQFANVLTF.

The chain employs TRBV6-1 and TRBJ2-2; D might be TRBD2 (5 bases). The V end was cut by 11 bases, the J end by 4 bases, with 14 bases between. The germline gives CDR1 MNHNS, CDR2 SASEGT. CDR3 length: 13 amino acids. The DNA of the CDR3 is TGTGCCTACGATAGGGAGTCCACCGGGGAGCTGTTTTTT. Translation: CAYDRESTGELFF.

The CDR3 here is CASSSQTGGSYEQYF. The CDR3 DNA sequence: TGTGCCAGCAGCTCCCAGACAGGGGGCTCCTACGAGCAGTACTTC. This sequence joins TRBV5-4 and TRBJ2-5; 9 bases fit TRBD1. The J call may be incorrect, as the DNA end agrees better with TRBJ2-7. The germline V gene encodes CDR1 SGHNT and CDR2 YYREEE (reference sequence). The CDR3 length is 15 residues.

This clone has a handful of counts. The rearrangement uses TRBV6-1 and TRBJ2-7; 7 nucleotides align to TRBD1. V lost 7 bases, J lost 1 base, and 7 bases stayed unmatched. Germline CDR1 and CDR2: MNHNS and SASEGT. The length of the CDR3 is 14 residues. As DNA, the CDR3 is TGTGCCAGCAAAACAGGGGATCCATCCTACGAGCAGTACTTC. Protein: CASKTGDPSYEQYF.

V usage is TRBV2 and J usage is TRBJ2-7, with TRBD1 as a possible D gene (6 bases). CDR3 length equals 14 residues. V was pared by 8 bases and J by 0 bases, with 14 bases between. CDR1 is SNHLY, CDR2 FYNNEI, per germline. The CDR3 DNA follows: TGTGCCAGCTCCAAGACAGGAAACTCCTACGAGCAGTACTTC. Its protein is CASSKTGNSYEQYF. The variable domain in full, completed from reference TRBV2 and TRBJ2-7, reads EPEVTQTPSHQVTQMGQEVILRCVPISNHLYFYWYRQILGQKVEFLVSFYNNEISEKSEIFDDQFSVERPDGSNFTLKIRSTKLEDSAMYFCASSKTGNSYEQYFGPGTRLTVT.

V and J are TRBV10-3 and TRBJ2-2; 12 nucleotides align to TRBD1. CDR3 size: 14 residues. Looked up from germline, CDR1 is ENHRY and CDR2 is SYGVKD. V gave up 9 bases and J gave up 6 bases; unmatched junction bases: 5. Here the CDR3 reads CAIPGQGAPGELFF. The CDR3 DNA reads TGTGCCATACCGGGACAGGGGGCTCCCGGGGAGCTGTTTTTT.

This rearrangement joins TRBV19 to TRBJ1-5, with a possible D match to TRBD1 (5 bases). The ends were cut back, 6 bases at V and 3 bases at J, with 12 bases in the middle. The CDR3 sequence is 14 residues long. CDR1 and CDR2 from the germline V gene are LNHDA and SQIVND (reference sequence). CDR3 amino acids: CASRGGGSNQPQHF. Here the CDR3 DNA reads TGTGCCAGTAGGGGGGGAGGGTCCAATCAGCCCCAGCATTTT.

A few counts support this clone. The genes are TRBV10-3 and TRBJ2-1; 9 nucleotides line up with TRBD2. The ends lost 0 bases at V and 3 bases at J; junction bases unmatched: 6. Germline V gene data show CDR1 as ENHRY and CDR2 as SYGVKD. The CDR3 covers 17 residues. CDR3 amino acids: CAISESEASGDYNEQFF. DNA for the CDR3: TGTGCCATCAGTGAGTCGGAGGCTAGCGGGGACTACAATGAGCAGTTCTTC.

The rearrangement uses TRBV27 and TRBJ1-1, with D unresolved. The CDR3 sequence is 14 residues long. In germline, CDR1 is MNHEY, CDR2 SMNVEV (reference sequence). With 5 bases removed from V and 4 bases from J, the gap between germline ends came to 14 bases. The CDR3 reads CASSVRTQSTEAFF. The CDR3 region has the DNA TGTGCCAGCAGTGTAAGAACACAGAGCACTGAAGCTTTCTTT.

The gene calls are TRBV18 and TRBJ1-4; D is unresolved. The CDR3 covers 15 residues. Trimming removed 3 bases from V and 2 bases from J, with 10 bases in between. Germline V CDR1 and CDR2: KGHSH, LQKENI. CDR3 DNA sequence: TGTGCCAGCTCACCCGAGGGTGGCACTAATGAAAAACTGTTTTTT. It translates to CASSPEGGTNEKLFF. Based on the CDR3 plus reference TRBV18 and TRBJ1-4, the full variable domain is NAGVMQNPRHLVRRRGQEARLRCSPMKGHSHVYWYRQLPEEGLKFMVYLQKENIIDESGMPKERFSAEFPKEGPSILRIQQVVRGDSAAYFCASSPEGGTNEKLFFGSGTQLSVL.

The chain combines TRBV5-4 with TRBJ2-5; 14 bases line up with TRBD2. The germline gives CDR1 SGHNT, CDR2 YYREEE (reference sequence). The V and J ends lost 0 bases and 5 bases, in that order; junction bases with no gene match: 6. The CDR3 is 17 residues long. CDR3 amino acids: CASSLAGLAGGEETQYF. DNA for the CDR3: TGTGCCAGCAGCTTGGCAGGACTAGCGGGGGGCGAGGAGACCCAGTACTTC.

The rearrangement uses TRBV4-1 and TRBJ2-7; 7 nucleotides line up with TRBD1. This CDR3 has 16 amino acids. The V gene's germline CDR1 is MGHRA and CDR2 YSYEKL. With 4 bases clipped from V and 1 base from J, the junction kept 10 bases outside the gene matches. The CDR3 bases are TGCGCCAGCAGCCGGTCGACTGGGACAGAATCCTACGAGCAGTACTTC. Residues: CASSRSTGTESYEQYF.

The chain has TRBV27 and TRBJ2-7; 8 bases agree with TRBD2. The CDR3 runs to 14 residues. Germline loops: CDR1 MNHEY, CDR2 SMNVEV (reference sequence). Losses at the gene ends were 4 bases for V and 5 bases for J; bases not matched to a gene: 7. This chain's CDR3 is CASSSGGARHEQYF. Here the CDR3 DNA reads TGTGCCAGCAGTTCGGGGGGGGCGCGTCACGAGCAGTACTTC.

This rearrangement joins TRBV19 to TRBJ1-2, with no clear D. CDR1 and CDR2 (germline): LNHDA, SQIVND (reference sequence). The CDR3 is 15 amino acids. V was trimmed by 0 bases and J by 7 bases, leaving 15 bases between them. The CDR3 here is CASSIDLTGRGGYTF. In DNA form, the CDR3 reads TGTGCCAGTAGTATAGATCTAACGGGGAGAGGTGGCTACACCTTC.

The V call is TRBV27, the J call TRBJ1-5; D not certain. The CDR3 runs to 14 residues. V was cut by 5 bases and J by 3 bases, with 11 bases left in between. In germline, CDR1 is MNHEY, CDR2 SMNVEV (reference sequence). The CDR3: CASSTPGYNQPQHF. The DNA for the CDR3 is TGTGCCAGCAGTACTCCGGGGTACAATCAGCCCCAGCATTTT.

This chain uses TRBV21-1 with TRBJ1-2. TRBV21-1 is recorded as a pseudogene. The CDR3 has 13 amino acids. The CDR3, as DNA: TGTGCCAGACTGGGGGGACCCGCCTATGGCTACACCTTC. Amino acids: CARLGGPAYGYTF.